This note documents a single TCR beta chain sequence. Its antigen is still unknown. The sample comes from a study of T cell responses to AZD1222 COVID-19 vaccine. Study background: Second-dose timings of about 4 or about 12 weeks were pooled. Study-wide findings and caveats: Possibly, clonal diversity was underestimated; donors were largely white British and included more females.

Measured with immunoSEQ multiplex PCR; TCRdb has only the in-frame clones, and not every one. The sample has 150,000 to 200,000 clones; roughly 90% are singletons. The CDR3 extends over 15 amino acids. V dropped 6 bases and J dropped 9; count of bases not matched to a gene: 11. Germline V CDR1 and CDR2: MNHEY, SMNVEV (reference sequence). This material consisted of peripheral blood, taken on day 0 of AZD1222 vaccination. This TCR derives from an adult in good health. V gene TRBV27 combines with J gene TRBJ1-6, with 7 bases aligning to TRBD1. CDR3 coding DNA: TGTGCCAGCAGACTCTCCGGGACAGTTAGTTCACCCCTCCACTTT. It is translated as CASRLSGTVSSPLHF.